Sequencing of this T cell receptor beta chain was carried out in a study of T-cell reconstitution after alpha-beta-depleted transplantation in children (dated by TCRdb to the mid-2010s). Turning to the overall study: Using TCR repertoire profiling, the study quantitatively followed how T-cell immune reconstitution unfolded in children after TCRalphabeta/CD19-depleted allogeneic hematopoietic cell transplantation. The paper as a whole reports these results and caveats: In some patients, the high TCRbeta diversity seen at day 60 was put down to recipient T cells and intrathymic progenitors that had survived conditioning. Hyperexpanded clone frequencies declined over subsequent months; after one year, T-cell counts and TCRbeta diversity were mostly attributed to newly produced T cells. About two months after transplant, the apparently early recovery of alphabetaT-cell counts reportedly depended on just several hundred clones that had expanded rapidly and came from non-depleted graft cells.

Inclusive of the bounding cysteine and phenylalanine, the CDR3 is 15 residues long. The entry retains the CDR3 DNA only, 45 bases that are in frame from base 1. From a lookup of the germline V gene, CDR1 and CDR2 are SGHAT and FQNNGV. The V end loses 5 bases and the J end loses 4 bases, and a stretch of 17 bases separates them. Libraries were made using PCR. TCRdb records Illumina HiSeq 2500 as the sequencer. Molecular barcoding was employed in the preparation of TCR libraries, with unique molecular identifiers being used to normalize TCRbeta repertoire quantification. TCRdb reworked the public reads: Q25 trimming with fastp, MiXCR clone assembly, productive beta chains retained. Rows are combined by CDR3 protein, so each entry shows the most common genes and DNA. This sample comprises about 980,000 distinct CDR3 sequences, less than 30% of them detected only once. 25% to 35% of the sample rests with the top ten.

This clonotype showed up just a few times. This clone's antigen is unknown. Per-nucleotide qualities are absent, and no much larger clonotype sits a single base away. In light of the paper, this sample's treatment or condition label describes: allogeneic hematopoietic cell transplantation with graft depleted of TCRalphabeta T cells and CD19 B cells. TCRalphabeta/CD19-depleted allogeneic hematopoietic cell grafts were given to the transplant recipients, all of whom were children. The chain employs TRBV11-2 and TRBJ1-1, with TRBD1 tentatively as D gene (5 bases match). Sample: PBMCs, mostly from graft donor cells, taken 360 days after TCRalphabeta/CD19-depleted stem cell transplant. This clonotype originated in a boy under two years old who had a stem cell transplant for SCID, so the T cells may come from the graft donor. The bases are TGTGCCAGCAGCCCCGTCGGGGGTGTTGGCACTGAAGCTTTCTTT. It codes for CASSPVGGVGTEAFF.